This T cell receptor (beta chain) was captured in a study of blood T cell repertoires in COVID-19. The wider study: From T cells, B-cell-depleted T cells, or PBMCs came the material, which was cDNA or gDNA.

Germline V gives CDR1 LNHNV, CDR2 YYDKDF (reference sequence). J was trimmed by 9 bases and V by 1 base; bases with no gene match: 8. CDR3 length: 16 residues. Per the authors' pipeline: Amplification with reference gene primers provided the estimates of nucleated cell counts. Measured with immunoSEQ multiplex PCR; TCRdb has only the in-frame clones, and not every one. Clone size and V and J calls were adopted from that table, with D and trimming inferred from the DNA. The sample gives roughly 220,000 clones, roughly four fifths of which show up once; approximately 2.5% is in the top ten. The receptor was derived from a woman aged 60 to 75 with acute or convalescent COVID-19. The chain couples TRBV15 to TRBJ2-1; 11 positions agree with TRBD2. The sequenced sample consisted of peripheral blood. This CDR3 reads CATSRAGVAGGREQFF. CDR3 in DNA: TGTGCCACCAGCAGAGCTGGGGTAGCGGGGGGGCGTGAGCAGTTCTTC.